This TCR beta chain was captured by sequencing in a study of response to subunit inactivated influenza vaccine. General observations from the study: Authors suggested that a seasonal influenza vaccination recruits few new T cells each time.

In germline, CDR1 is MDHEN, CDR2 SYDVKM. This CDR3 has 17 residues. V gave up 4 bases and J gave up 8 bases; unmatched junction bases: 14. This clonotype showed up many times. Its antigen is undetermined. Each CDR3 protein gets one entry after TCRdb re-called the RT-PCR reads with MiXCR. There are around 580,000 distinct CDR3 sequences in the sample; 14% occur only once, and over 8.5% lies in the top ten. The chain is built from TRBV28 and TRBJ2-1, with 10 bases matching TRBD2. The sequence derives from a man aged 50 or older who received an inactivated influenza vaccine. The sample was PBMCs from blood, taken 12 days after vaccination. For the CDR3, the DNA is TGTGCCAGCAGTTGGCTAGCGGGAGCCACTAGGAGCGATGAGCAGTTCTTC. Residues: CASSWLAGATRSDEQFF.